This T cell receptor (beta chain) appears in the sequencing data of a study of CD8 T cells in ankylosing spondylitis. The study's findings and limits: Reportedly, significant enrichment of disease-linked clones occurred in matched ankylosing spondylitis synovial fluid. Ankylosing spondylitis blood appeared to be characterized by a TCR beta motif of eight highly homologous variants. The disease-linked clones had a CD8+ phenotype and low blood frequencies. Reactive arthritis synovial fluid and blood previously showed some of these motif variants.

This clonotype was seen only a few times. Its antigen remains unidentified. TCRdb reprocessed the 5' RACE reads with MiXCR, giving one entry per CDR3 protein. The sample includes 450,000 or so distinct CDR3 sequences, 20% to 30% seen only once; the top ten take 0.75% to 0.9%. This CDR3 spans 11 amino acids. CDR1 is DFQATT and CDR2 is SNEGSKA in the germline V gene (reference sequence). Trimming shortened V by 1 base and J by 4 bases, and 3 bases separated the two germline ends. Sequencing was performed on blood, either unsorted or a sorted T cell fraction (not recorded which). This clonotype was obtained from a male donor with ankylosing spondylitis. The rearrangement uses TRBV20-1 and TRBJ2-3; no definite D call. This CDR3 is CSARVADTQYF. The DNA for the CDR3 is TGCAGTGCTAGAGTAGCAGATACGCAGTATTTT.